This T cell receptor (beta chain) came from a study of shared clonotypes between healthy human individuals (dated by TCRdb to 2019 to 2021). Context from the whole study: The cohort comprised two women and a few men aged 18 to 49 years. Each donor's leukapheresis produced roughly between roughly 0.85 and 9.5 billion PBMCs. To increase sequencing depth and limit assay-specific biases, different laboratories used diverse techniques to prepare libraries and sequence TCR repertoires. The study deeply sequenced blood TCR repertoires of five healthy adults to estimate repertoire size and the extent of clonotype sharing between individuals. For each donor, CD4 naive and CD4 memory were each given three plates, CD8 naive was given two plates, and CD8 memory was given one plate.

What the study reported, not specific to this receptor: Because the study included a small number of donors, the genetic and exposure-history diversity represented was limited. Rarefaction of sorted-subset datasets indicated incomplete sequencing despite the large sequencing depth. Naive subsets generally had larger estimated clonotype richness than memory subsets. Sampling was restricted to blood, and TCR repertoires in tissues likely differ from the TCR repertoires found in blood. Pairwise subsampling indicated that sequencing depth was expected to affect the degree of clonotype sharing among donors. Across four donors, approximately 4.6% of naive CD4, roughly 3.5% of naive CD8, around 2.5% of memory CD4, and under 0.45% of memory CD8 clonotypes were shared. Compared with non-shared clonotypes, the clonotypes found in all four sorted-subset donors had higher generation probabilities.

The CDR3 goes from the cysteine to the phenylalanine over 17 residues. The kept DNA is CDR3 alone, 51 bases in frame from the first base. Sequences MNHEY (CDR1) and SMNVEV (CDR2) are obtained from the germline V gene (reference sequence). V lost 4 bases and J lost 0 bases, and the count of bases not matched to a germline gene is 9. Donors were healthy HIV-negative adults with no recently reported acute infections or vaccinations. Only Caucasian adults living in Nashville, Tennessee, USA were represented among the donors. CD4+ T cells were enriched by magnetic negative selection, after which naive cells were positively selected on CD45RA and the negative fraction was taken as the memory subset. Blood was obtained by leukapheresis, after which PBMCs were separated by Ficoll-Histopaque density gradient centrifugation and cryopreserved in liquid nitrogen vapor phase. Purity and quantity of every magnetically sorted T cell population were checked by analytical flow cytometry. Each sorted fraction had its genomic DNA isolated and then quantified by UV absorbance on a Nanodrop 2000c.

Using the deep immunoSEQ assay, multiplex PCR amplified TCR CDR3 regions from genomic DNA. Extracted genomic DNA from each cell subset was spread evenly across all wells of several immunoSEQ 96-well plates, with each plate serving as a replicate. For sorted subsets, approximately 190 ng of genomic DNA, equivalent to some 30,000 T cell genomes, went into each replicate PCR. The purified libraries were quantified using a Qubit 3.0 fluorometer, sized with a Bioanalyzer 2100, and then quantified again using the KAPA Library Quantification kit. Every immunoSEQ 96-well plate was sequenced on a dedicated single-read 150-cycle Illumina NextSeq 550 flow cell. On the authors' methods: The immunoSEQ output contained only junctional sequences without quality scores, so filtering could not match that applied to full-length reads. Sequences were annotated with PyIR, a Python wrapper for IgBLAST v1.9, using IMGT germline references to assign V/J genes and CDR3. Reads were removed for weak V/J assignments (E-value above 1e-6), missing CDR3, stop codons, out-of-frame junctions, or ambiguous translated residues. A V3J clonotype was defined by an identical inferred V gene, J gene, and CDR3 amino acid sequence. Percentage overlap between repertoires was computed as shared unique clonotypes divided by the size of the smaller repertoire. RTK rarefaction, the Chao1 estimator, and Recon v2.1 estimates of unobserved clonotypes were used to assess repertoire richness. For all TCRbeta clonotypes obtained by the gDNA method from a handful of donors, generation probabilities were computed with OLGA. TCRdb obtained this table from immuneACCESS and retained in-frame rearrangements with V and J assigned. These tables miss some clones; where compared with another copy, unresolved V genes account for less than half of the shortfall, and the remainder is unexplained. Clonal size and the V and J genes are those of that table, whereas D and trimming came from the DNA. Here the sample has more than 2,000,000 clones; around nine tenths occur a single time. Jointly, the top ten make up around 0.15% of the sample.

This clone was picked up one time. No cognate antigen has been identified for it. No per-base quality is available; no much larger clone lies one base away. The rearranged segments are TRBV27 and TRBJ1-5; 7 of the junction bases match TRBD1. This sequence originates from a young man in good health. Sequences were obtained from naive CD4+ T cells sorted from blood. The sample's cell subset or site, from its label and the paper: CD45RA+ positively selected. The CDR3 region has the sequence CASSSGGTDLSNQPQHF. The sequenced DNA is TGTGCCAGCAGTTCGGGAGGGACAGACCTTAGCAATCAGCCCCAGCATTTT.